This TCR beta chain came from a study of blood T cell repertoires in COVID-19. About the study: Both acute and convalescent COVID-19 samples were obtained from the United States, Italy and Spain. Sources were T cells, B-cell-depleted T cells, or PBMCs; the material itself was cDNA or gDNA.

The CDR3 covers 15 residues. Trimming shortened V by 7 bases and J by 6 bases, and 19 bases separated the two germline ends. Germline CDR1 and CDR2: LNHDA and SQIVND (reference sequence). Original processing methods: The assay estimated nucleated cells by amplifying reference gene primers. Libraries were prepared by immunoSEQ multiplex PCR; TCRdb keeps only in-frame clonotypes and omits some of them. V, J and clone size are those of that table, while D and trimming were read from the DNA. Of 330,000 or so clones in the sample, roughly 87% were seen once. Seattle patient enrollment occurred during active infection, with longitudinal follow-up thereafter.

This clonotype was sampled from a man between 25 and 39 years old with COVID-19, enrolled during active disease. V usage is TRBV19 and J usage is TRBJ1-5, with D possibly matching TRBD1 (5 bases). Sequencing input: peripheral blood. In DNA form, the CDR3 reads TGTGCCAGTACCTTGGGGGGAGGGTCGGGTCAGCCCCAGCATTTT. This encodes CASTLGGGSGQPQHF.